These 27 T cell receptor beta chains share one sample of origin, sequenced in a study of breast tumors, draining lymph nodes, adjacent tissues. Breast cancer patients provided tissue from their axillary draining lymph nodes. TCRdb analysed the multiplex PCR reads with MiXCR anew, one entry per CDR3 protein. The sample consists of approximately 100,000 distinct CDR3 sequences, around 20% of them appearing once. What was sequenced was axillary lymph node tissue. The receptor set was obtained from a female donor with breast cancer. Some clones in this sample may be carry-over from other donors' samples.

The count of this clonotype is one. Since a much larger clone is just one base distant, this may be a read error. This sequence joins TRBV27 and TRBJ2-1, with a possible D match to TRBD2 (5 bases). Germline V gene data show CDR1 as MNHEY and CDR2 as SMNVEV (reference sequence). The V end was cut by 7 bases, the J end by 10 bases, with 17 bases between. CDR3 length equals 13 residues. The CDR3 spells CASTPPAGSEQFF. The DNA for the CDR3 is TGTGCCAGCACCCCACCCGCGGGTTCGGAGCAGTTCTTC.

In the case of this clonotype: A much larger clone differs by one base, so this may be a read error. This chain joins TRBV2 and TRBJ1-4; weak D call: TRBD1 (6 bases). This CDR3 contains 14 residues. Deletions cut 11 bases from V and 7 bases from J, with 20 bases between. The germline V gene has CDR1 SNHLY and CDR2 FYNNEI. Here the CDR3 DNA reads TGTGCCTGCACTCTGGGGACAAGAGCTGAAAAACTGTTTTTT. Amino acids: CACTLGTRAEKLFF.

The table lists this clonotype with many counts. The V and J genes are TRBV28 and TRBJ2-5; D might be TRBD2 (7 bases). The CDR3 extends over 14 amino acids. V was cut by 11 bases and J by 5 bases, with 21 bases left in between. Germline CDR1 MDHEN, CDR2 SYDVKM. The CDR3 reads CAGGRRGRVETQYF. The CDR3 DNA follows: TGTGCCGGGGGACGTAGGGGGAGGGTGGAGACCCAGTACTTC.

In this sample, this clonotype turned up many times. The rearrangement links TRBV9 to TRBJ1-2; D might be TRBD1 (5 bases). Between the trimmed V and J ends, which lost 4 bases and 4 bases, there was a span of 8 bases. The CDR3 runs to 12 residues. Germline CDR1 and CDR2: SGDLS and YYNGEE. CDR3 sequence: CASSQGPYGYTF. DNA of the CDR3: TGTGCCAGCAGCCAGGGACCCTATGGCTACACCTTC.

The chain recombines TRBV4-1 with TRBJ2-2; TRBD1 aligns across 9 bases. CDR1 is MGHRA and CDR2 is YSYEKL in the germline V gene. The length of the CDR3 is 22 residues. V trimming: 1 base; J trimming: 6 bases; junction bases outside the gene matches: 24. CDR3 region: CASSQVPAGTGLTSSYAGELFF. Here the CDR3 DNA reads TGCGCCAGCAGCCAAGTACCCGCCGGGACAGGGCTGACTAGCAGCTACGCCGGGGAGCTGTTTTTT.

Turning to this clonotype: A much larger clone is a single base away; this may be a read error. The genes are TRBV6-5 and TRBJ2-1, with D tentatively TRBD2 (6 bases). Per germline, CDR1 MNHEY and CDR2 SVGAGI. The CDR3 runs 14 residues. The CDR3 nucleotides are TGTGCCGGCAGTTACTCGGGGGAGAACAATGAGCAGTTCTTC. Translation gives CAGSYSGENNEQFF.

This clonotype was seen ten or more times. V is TRBV20-1 and J is TRBJ1-2; D gene uncertain. Germline V CDR1 and CDR2: DFQATT, SNEGSKA (reference sequence). The CDR3 length is 14 residues. The V and J ends lost 1 base and 4 bases respectively, with 13 bases between them. The CDR3 region is CSARANHDFYGYTF. In DNA form, the CDR3 reads TGCAGTGCTAGAGCTAACCATGACTTCTATGGCTACACCTTC.

This clonotype has at least ten counts. The chain uses TRBV7-8 and TRBJ2-5; D might be TRBD1 (5 bases). CDR3 length: 13 amino acids. V was pared by 1 base and J by 3 bases, with 6 bases between. Looked up from germline, CDR1 is SGHVS and CDR2 is FQNEAQ. The DNA of the CDR3 is TGTGCCAGCAGCTTAGACAGGAAAGAGACCCAGTACTTC. It encodes CASSLDRKETQYF.

This clonotype was found many times. The chain employs TRBV5-6 and TRBJ1-2; 7 nucleotides match TRBD1. This CDR3 spans 16 amino acids. Germline V gene data show CDR1 as SGHDT and CDR2 as YYEEEE. Trimming cost V 0 bases and J 5 bases; bases outside gene matches: 10. The CDR3 loop reads CASSLAVAGGRYGYTF. Written as DNA, the CDR3 is TGTGCCAGCAGCTTGGCCGTTGCAGGGGGAAGGTATGGCTACACCTTC.

The V call is TRBV7-9, the J call TRBJ2-7; no clear D gene. The V and J ends lost 5 bases and 0 bases respectively, with 17 bases between them. Germline V gene data show CDR1 as SEHNR and CDR2 as FQNEAQ (reference sequence). CDR3 length: 16 amino acids. DNA for the CDR3: TGTGCCAGCAGCCCTAGGGTGAATGAAATCTCCTACGAGCAGTACTTC. The encoded protein is CASSPRVNEISYEQYF.

This clonotype was observed many times. The V and J genes are TRBV27 and TRBJ2-2; TRBD2 matches at 10 bases. CDR3 length equals 15 residues. The ends lost 5 bases at V and 4 bases at J; junction bases unmatched: 4. Per germline, CDR1 MNHEY and CDR2 SMNVEV (reference sequence). The CDR3 is CASSLAGEFTGELFF. The DNA for the CDR3 is TGTGCCAGCAGTCTAGCGGGGGAGTTCACCGGGGAGCTGTTTTTT.

The chain links TRBV18 to TRBJ2-7; D unclear. Germline CDR1 reads KGHSH; CDR2 reads LQKENI. The CDR3 contains 11 residues. V was shortened by 6 bases and J by 4 bases, with 7 bases between the two germline ends. CDR3 DNA: TGTGCCAGCTCGCCAGAATACGAGCAGTACTTC. Protein sequence: CASSPEYEQYF. Full variable domain (remainder filled in from reference TRBV18 and TRBJ2-7): NAGVMQNPRHLVRRRGQEARLRCSPMKGHSHVYWYRQLPEEGLKFMVYLQKENIIDESGMPKERFSAEFPKEGPSILRIQQVVRGDSAAYFCASSPEYEQYFGPGTRLTVT.

A note on this clonotype: A much larger clone is a single base away; this may be a read error. V gene TRBV18 combines with J gene TRBJ2-5; D gene uncertain. The V gene's germline CDR1 is KGHSH and CDR2 LQKENI. This CDR3 has 12 residues. CDR3 residues: CACSDTIETQYF. DNA for the CDR3: TGTGCCTGCTCAGACACAATTGAGACCCAGTACTTC. Using reference TRBV18 and TRBJ2-5 for the parts outside the CDR3, the full variable domain is NAGVMQNPRHLVRRRGQEARLRCSPMKGHSHVYWYRQLPEEGLKFMVYLQKENIIDESGMPKERFSAEFPKEGPSILRIQQVVRGDSAAYFCACSDTIETQYFGPGTRLLVL.

This clonotype was seen repeatedly, ten times or more. The chain employs TRBV5-1 and TRBJ2-2; D may match TRBD1 or TRBD2 (5 bases each). V gave up 1 base and J gave up 7 bases, with 11 bases separating them. This CDR3 is 14 amino acids long. The germline V gene encodes CDR1 SGHRS and CDR2 YFSETQ. The CDR3 DNA is TGCGCCAGCAGCTTGTTGGGGGTAGTCGGGGAGCTGTTTTTT. This codes for CASSLLGVVGELFF.

Note on this clonotype: A much larger clone differs by one base, so this may be a read error. The rearrangement joins TRBV2 to TRBJ1-2; D might be TRBD1 (6 bases). The CDR3 contains 14 residues. Germline V gives CDR1 SNHLY, CDR2 FYNNEI. In DNA, the CDR3 is TGTGCCAGCAGTCCCCGAGGACAGTCCTATGGCAACACCTTC. As protein: CASSPRGQSYGNTF.

This clonotype was observed many times. V usage is TRBV9 and J usage is TRBJ2-5; 8 nucleotides match TRBD1. V was pared by 1 base and J by 5 bases, with 4 bases of the junction left unmatched. This CDR3 comprises 14 residues. The germline CDR1 and CDR2 sequences are SGDLS and YYNGEE. The CDR3 reads CASSVSGGHETQYF. In DNA form, the CDR3 reads TGTGCCAGCAGCGTATCAGGGGGCCATGAGACCCAGTACTTC.

The V gene is TRBV27, the J gene TRBJ2-1; TRBD1 matches 8 bases. The CDR3 length is 15 residues. The germline gives CDR1 MNHEY, CDR2 SMNVEV (reference sequence). The ends lost 6 bases at V and 2 bases at J; junction bases unmatched: 6. The CDR3 here is CASSRNRGTYNEQFF. The CDR3 DNA reads as TGTGCCAGCAGCAGAAACAGGGGGACCTACAATGAGCAGTTCTTC.

This clonotype appeared many times. This CDR3 reads CASSPRQGDYGYTF. Written as DNA, the CDR3 is TGTGCCAGCAGCCCCAGACAGGGGGACTATGGCTACACCTTC. V is TRBV7-3 and J is TRBJ1-2, with 9 positions matching TRBD1. V lost 5 bases and J lost 3; bases outside the gene matches: 4. This CDR3 contains 14 residues. Germline CDR1 is SGHTA and CDR2 is FQGTGA.

Ten or more counts support this clonotype. The J gene is TRBJ2-3, the V gene TRBV5-6; tentatively, D is TRBD1 (5 bases). Germline values: CDR1 SGHDT, CDR2 YYEEEE. Trimming cost V 0 bases and J 10 bases, with 9 bases left between them. This CDR3 contains 12 residues. The CDR3 DNA reads TGTGCCAGCAGCTTGGGGTTAGGGGCGCAGTATTTT. Translating it yields CASSLGLGAQYF.

This clonotype was seen ten or more times. The rearrangement links TRBV18 to TRBJ2-7, with 9 bases fitting TRBD1. There are 14 residues in the CDR3. Trimming removed 4 bases from V and 3 bases from J; junction bases left unmatched: 4. Germline loops: CDR1 KGHSH, CDR2 LQKENI. CDR3 residues: CASSQGQGYYEQYF. The CDR3 DNA reads as TGTGCCAGCTCACAGGGACAGGGATACTACGAGCAGTACTTC.

This chain's CDR3 is CASSPTAGGQKTQYF. CDR3 coding DNA: TGTGCCAGCAGCCCGACTGCGGGGGGGCAAAAGACCCAGTACTTC. V is TRBV3-1 and J is TRBJ2-5; 9 nucleotides align to TRBD2. There are 15 residues in the CDR3. V gave up 4 bases and J gave up 6 bases; unmatched junction bases: 9. Germline V CDR1 and CDR2: LGHDT, YNNKEL (reference sequence).

This clonotype was detected once. A junction boundary mismatches the germline segment, possibly from a read error. The rearrangement uses TRBV20-1 and TRBJ1-6; D not resolved. The CDR3 extends over 15 amino acids. Germline V gene sequence: CDR1 DFQATT, CDR2 SNEGSKA (reference sequence). CDR3 region: CSAGEPTGRGSPLHF. The DNA for the CDR3 is TGCAGTGCTGGAGAGCCTACGGGGAGAGGTTCACCCCTCCACTTT.

This clonotype has a count of ten or more. The rearrangement joins TRBV20-1 to TRBJ2-5, with 7 bases matching TRBD2. The J segment lost 4 bases and the V segment lost 1 base, leaving 3 bases of the junction unmatched. Germline loops: CDR1 DFQATT, CDR2 SNEGSKA (reference sequence). CDR3 size: 13 residues. CDR3 sequence: CSARGLAGETQYF. DNA of the CDR3: TGCAGTGCTAGAGGACTAGCCGGAGAGACCCAGTACTTC.

The V gene is TRBV4-1, the J gene TRBJ2-7; 10 bases agree with TRBD1. The CDR3 has 14 amino acids. The germline CDR1 and CDR2 sequences are MGHRA and YSYEKL. V was pared by 3 bases and J by 4 bases, with 3 bases of the junction left unmatched. The CDR3: CASSQTGGLYEQYF. Written as DNA, the CDR3 is TGCGCCAGCAGCCAGACAGGGGGCTTATACGAGCAGTACTTC.

This clonotype was counted at least ten times. J is TRBJ2-7 and V is TRBV7-9; 8 bases map to TRBD2. V was pared by 5 bases and J by 2 bases, with 8 bases of the junction left unmatched. The germline V gene encodes CDR1 SEHNR and CDR2 FQNEAQ (reference sequence). The CDR3 runs to 15 residues. The CDR3 loop is CASSATPGGTYEQYF. The CDR3, as DNA: TGTGCCAGCAGCGCAACACCGGGGGGGACCTACGAGCAGTACTTC.

In regard to this clonotype: A much larger clone differs from this one at a single base, so this may be a read error. The chain recombines TRBV7-9 with TRBJ1-2; 12 bases align to TRBD1. J lost 4 bases, V lost 5 bases, and 8 bases had no gene match. There are 16 residues in the CDR3. Germline CDR1 is SEHNR and CDR2 is FQNEAQ (reference sequence). CDR3 in amino acids: CASSTGTGGRSYGYTF. The CDR3 DNA is TGTGCCAGCAGCACCGGGACAGGGGGCAGGAGCTATGGCTACACCTTC.

The chain carries TRBV5-1 and TRBJ1-5, with TRBD1 identical over 11 bases. The V and J ends lost 4 bases and 6 bases, in that order; junction bases with no gene match: 9. Germline CDR1 is SGHRS and CDR2 is YFSETQ. CDR3 length equals 16 residues. The CDR3 loop reads CASSPGDRGGPQPQHF. The CDR3 DNA reads TGCGCCAGCAGCCCAGGGGACAGGGGGGGCCCTCAGCCCCAGCATTTT.